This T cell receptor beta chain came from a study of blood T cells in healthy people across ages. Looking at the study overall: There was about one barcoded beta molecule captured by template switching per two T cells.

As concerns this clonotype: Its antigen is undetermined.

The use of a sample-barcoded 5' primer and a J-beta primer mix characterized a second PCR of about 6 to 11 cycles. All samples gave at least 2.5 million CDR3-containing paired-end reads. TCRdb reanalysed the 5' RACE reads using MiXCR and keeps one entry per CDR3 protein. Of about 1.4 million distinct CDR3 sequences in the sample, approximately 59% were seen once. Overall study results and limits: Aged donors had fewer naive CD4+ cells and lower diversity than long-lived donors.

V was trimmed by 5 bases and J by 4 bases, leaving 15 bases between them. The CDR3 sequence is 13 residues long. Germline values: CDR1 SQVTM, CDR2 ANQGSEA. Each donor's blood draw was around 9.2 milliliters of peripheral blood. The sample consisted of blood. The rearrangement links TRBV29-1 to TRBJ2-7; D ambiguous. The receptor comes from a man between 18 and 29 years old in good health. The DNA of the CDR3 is TGCAGCGTTTCCTCCCCGACACGGTACGAGCAGTACTTC. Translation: CSVSSPTRYEQYF.